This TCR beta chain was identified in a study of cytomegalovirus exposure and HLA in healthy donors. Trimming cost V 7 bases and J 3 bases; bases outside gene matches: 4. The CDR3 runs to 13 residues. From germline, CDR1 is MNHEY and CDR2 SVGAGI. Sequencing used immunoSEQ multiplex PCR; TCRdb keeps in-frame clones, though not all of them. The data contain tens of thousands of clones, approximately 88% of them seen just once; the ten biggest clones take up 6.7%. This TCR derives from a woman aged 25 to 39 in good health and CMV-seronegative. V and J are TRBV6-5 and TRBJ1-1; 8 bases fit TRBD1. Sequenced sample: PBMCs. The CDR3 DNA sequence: TGTGCCAGCAACGAGGACAGGGACACTGAAGCTTTCTTT. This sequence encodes CASNEDRDTEAFF.